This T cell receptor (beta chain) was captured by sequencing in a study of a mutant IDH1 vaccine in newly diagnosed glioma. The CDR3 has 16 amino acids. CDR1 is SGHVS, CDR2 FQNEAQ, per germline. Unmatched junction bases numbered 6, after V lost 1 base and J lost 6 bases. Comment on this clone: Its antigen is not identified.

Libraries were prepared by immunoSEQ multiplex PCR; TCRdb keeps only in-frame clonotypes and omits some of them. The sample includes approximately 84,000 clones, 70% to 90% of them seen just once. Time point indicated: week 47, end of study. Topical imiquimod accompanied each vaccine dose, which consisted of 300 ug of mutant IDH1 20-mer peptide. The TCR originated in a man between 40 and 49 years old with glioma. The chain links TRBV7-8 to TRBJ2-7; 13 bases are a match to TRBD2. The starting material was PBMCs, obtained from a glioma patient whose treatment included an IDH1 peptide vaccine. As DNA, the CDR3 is TGTGCCAGCAGCTTAGTAGGACTAGCGGGAGTTAGCGAGCAGTACTTC. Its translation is CASSLVGLAGVSEQYF.